This T cell receptor beta chain was profiled in a study of blood T cell repertoires in COVID-19. Across the whole study: Samples of COVID-19 (acute and convalescent) were obtained from the United States, Italy and Spain. Sources were T cells, B-cell-depleted T cells, or PBMCs; the material itself was cDNA or gDNA.

In regard to this clone: The sample contains more than one DNA sequence encoding this CDR3.

Enrollment of patients from Seattle took place during active infection, with longitudinal follow-up. Original handling: Reference gene primers were amplified, and this amplification served to estimate nucleated cell counts. Generated by immunoSEQ multiplex PCR, the TCRdb table keeps only in-frame clones and is missing some. The V and J calls and clone size were taken over from that table, and D and trimming were inferred from the DNA. This sample has about 340,000 clones, with approximately 86% found just once. Germline CDR1 MNHNY, CDR2 SVGAGI (reference sequence). This CDR3 spans 14 amino acids. V dropped 2 bases and J dropped 0 bases, with 7 bases sitting between them.

V usage is TRBV6-6 and J usage is TRBJ1-1, with a possible D match to TRBD1 (6 bases). This sequence was found in an older woman with COVID-19, enrolled during active disease. The sequencing sample was made of peripheral blood. The CDR3, as DNA: TGTGCCAGCAGTTACGGACAGATGAACACTGAAGCTTTCTTT. Its translation: CASSYGQMNTEAFF.